Each of the 26 T cell receptor beta chains below was sequenced from the same sample in a study of CD8 T cells in ankylosing spondylitis. TCRdb called the 5' RACE reads again in MiXCR, with one record for every CDR3 protein. The repertoire holds approximately 200,000 distinct CDR3 sequences, with over 10% as singletons. Sequencing used blood, either unsorted or a sorted T cell fraction (not recorded which). These receptors all come from a male donor with ankylosing spondylitis or in good health (not recorded which).

The chain uses TRBV10-1 and TRBJ1-1; tentative D call: TRBD1 (6 bases). Trimming pared 3 bases from V and 4 bases from J, leaving 12 bases between. Germline V CDR1 and CDR2: WNHNN, SYGVQD (reference sequence). This CDR3 has 14 amino acids. Here the CDR3 reads CASSDGGAGTEAFF. As DNA, the CDR3 is TGCGCCAGCAGTGATGGGGGCGCGGGCACTGAAGCTTTCTTT.

Ten or more counts support this clonotype. The chain links TRBV4-1 to TRBJ1-1, with TRBD1 matching 7 bases. CDR1 is MGHRA and CDR2 is YSYEKL in the germline V gene. The junction had 6 bases not matched to a gene; V was cut back by 2 bases and J by 0 bases. CDR3 size: 16 residues. CDR3 in amino acids: CASSQYQGELNTEAFF. CDR3 in DNA: TGCGCCAGCAGCCAATATCAGGGGGAGTTGAACACTGAAGCTTTCTTT.

The V and J genes are TRBV6-4 and TRBJ2-3; 8 bases fit TRBD2. The CDR3 sequence is 15 residues long. In germline, CDR1 is MRHNA, CDR2 SNTAGT. Trimming cost V 2 bases and J 5 bases; bases outside gene matches: 6. CDR3 sequence (DNA): TGTGCCAGCAGTGACCGAGCGGGAGTGGGAGATACGCAGTATTTT. It is translated as CASSDRAGVGDTQYF.

V and J are TRBV27 and TRBJ2-7; 11 nucleotides align to TRBD2. Germline trimming cut 5 bases from V and 2 bases from J; bases unmatched to any gene: 2. Germline CDR1 MNHEY, CDR2 SMNVEV (reference sequence). This CDR3 has 14 residues. The CDR3 nucleotides read TGTGCCAGCAGTCTAGCGGGAGGAGCCTACGAGCAGTACTTC. Translating gives CASSLAGGAYEQYF.

The rearrangement joins TRBV11-2 to TRBJ2-5, with D perhaps TRBD2 (6 bases). Trimming shortened V by 5 bases and J by 2 bases, and 18 bases separated the two germline ends. This CDR3 contains 16 residues. Germline assignment: CDR1 SGHAT and CDR2 FQNNGV. CDR3 sequence: CASSPLPGLTQETQYF. As DNA, the CDR3 is TGTGCCAGCAGCCCCCTTCCGGGACTTACTCAAGAGACCCAGTACTTC.

The chain is built from TRBV27 and TRBJ2-7, with TRBD2 matching over 8 bases. The CDR3 covers 16 residues. Germline loops: CDR1 MNHEY, CDR2 SMNVEV (reference sequence). The junction had 10 bases not matched to a gene; V was cut back by 6 bases and J by 0 bases. The CDR3 loop is CASRSGLGESSYEQYF. CDR3 nucleotide sequence: TGTGCCAGCAGGTCGGGACTAGGGGAAAGCTCCTACGAGCAGTACTTC.

The chain combines TRBV20-1 with TRBJ2-7; D is uncertain. V was shortened by 5 bases and J by 3 bases, with 14 bases between the two germline ends. The CDR3 has 13 amino acids. Germline lookup yields CDR1 DFQATT and CDR2 SNEGSKA (reference sequence). The CDR3 DNA is TGCAGTGCTCCTGTAGGCTCTTTCTACGAGCAGTACTTC. It codes for CSAPVGSFYEQYF.

The chain's CDR3 is CASSLAPFTAYEQYF. For the CDR3, the DNA is TGTGCCAGCAGCTTAGCGCCCTTTACAGCCTACGAGCAGTACTTC. The gene calls are TRBV7-8 and TRBJ2-7; D not certain. CDR1 and CDR2 from the germline V gene are SGHVS and FQNEAQ. The CDR3 sequence is 15 residues long. Trimming took off 0 bases at V and 2 bases at J, with 11 bases between the two ends.

There are many counts of this clonotype. The chain is built from TRBV7-9 and TRBJ2-3, with D unclear. V was trimmed by 5 bases and J by 3 bases, leaving 6 bases between them. Germline lookup yields CDR1 SEHNR and CDR2 FQNEAQ (reference sequence). The CDR3 totals 12 residues. CDR3 sequence: CASSPETDTQYF. The CDR3 DNA sequence: TGTGCCAGCAGCCCCGAAACAGATACGCAGTATTTT.

The J gene is TRBJ2-1, the V gene TRBV25-1, with no clear D. The germline CDR1 and CDR2 sequences are MGHDK and SYGVNS. V was clipped by 4 bases and J by 5 bases, with 3 bases between them. This CDR3 comprises 11 residues. In nucleotides, the CDR3 is TGTGCCAGCAGTGTCCACAATGAGCAGTTCTTC. This encodes CASSVHNEQFF.

In its sample, this clonotype was seen a few times. The chain combines TRBV7-9 with TRBJ2-7, with a weak D call TRBD1 (6 bases). The CDR3 has 15 residues. V lost 5 bases and J lost 5, with 19 bases in between. Germline V gives CDR1 SEHNR, CDR2 FQNEAQ (reference sequence). The CDR3 reads CASSPGTSRNHEQYF. The CDR3 DNA follows: TGTGCCAGCAGCCCCGGGACATCGAGAAACCACGAGCAGTACTTC.

This clonotype was detected only a few times. The chain combines TRBV12-3 or TRBV12-4 with TRBJ2-2; possibly TRBD1 for D (6 bases). Between the trimmed V and J ends, which lost 7 bases and 3 bases, there was a span of 18 bases. This CDR3 comprises 16 residues. The CDR3 nucleotides are TGTGCCAGCACCCTCGGACAGCAAGCCTACACCGGGGAGCTGTTTTTT. Residues: CASTLGQQAYTGELFF.

This clonotype was seen a few times. The rearrangement links TRBV6-5 to TRBJ2-7, with 8 positions matching TRBD1. V trimming: 0 bases; J trimming: 4 bases; junction bases outside the gene matches: 14. Germline CDR1 reads MNHEY; CDR2 reads SVGAGI. This CDR3 is 18 amino acids long. CDR3 bases: TGTGCCAGCAGTTACTCGCAGGGGGCGAAACCCACCCTTTACGAGCAGTACTTC. This sequence encodes CASSYSQGAKPTLYEQYF.

The table lists this clonotype with a few counts. The chain has TRBV6-1 and TRBJ2-3; 7 bases agree with TRBD1. Germline lookup yields CDR1 MNHNS and CDR2 SASEGT. V was clipped by 4 bases and J by 1 base; unmatched bases: 2. This CDR3 has 14 amino acids. In nucleotides, the CDR3 is TGTGCCAGCAGTGGGGGGACAGGCACAGATACGCAGTATTTT. It is translated as CASSGGTGTDTQYF.

This clonotype has a count of ten or more. The V and J genes are TRBV5-1 and TRBJ1-1; no definite D call. Germline V gives CDR1 SGHRS, CDR2 YFSETQ. The ends were cut back, 0 bases at V and 0 bases at J, with 6 bases in the middle. CDR3 length: 14 residues. The CDR3 DNA is TGCGCCAGCAGCTTGGATGTAATGAACACTGAAGCTTTCTTT. The encoded protein is CASSLDVMNTEAFF.

The chain joins TRBV27 to TRBJ2-7; no firm D call. This CDR3 contains 14 residues. Germline V gene lookup returns CDR1 MNHEY and CDR2 SMNVEV (reference sequence). The germline V and J ends were trimmed by 5 bases and 2 bases, with 13 bases remaining between them. The CDR3 coding sequence is TGTGCCAGCAGTCCATATATGGGGACCTACGAGCAGTACTTC. Translating gives CASSPYMGTYEQYF.

The V gene is TRBV9, the J gene TRBJ1-1; 7 positions match TRBD1. V trimming: 4 bases; J trimming: 7 bases; junction bases outside the gene matches: 10. The CDR3 sequence is 14 residues long. Germline V gene sequence: CDR1 SGDLS, CDR2 YYNGEE. The CDR3 region is CASSPGTALFEAFF. For the CDR3, the DNA is TGTGCCAGCAGCCCCGGGACAGCCTTATTTGAAGCTTTCTTT. The entire variable domain, with the rest obtained from reference TRBV9 and TRBJ1-1, is as follows: DSGVTQTPKHLITATGQRVTLRCSPRSGDLSVYWYQQSLDQGLQFLIQYYNGEERAKGNILERFSAQQFPDLHSELNLSSLELGDSALYFCASSPGTALFEAFFGQGTRLTVV.

This clonotype has a handful of counts. This CDR3 reads CASSSGRGSSYEQYF. CDR3 coding DNA: TGTGCCAGCAGCTCGGGGCGGGGATCTTCCTACGAGCAGTACTTC. J is TRBJ2-7 and V is TRBV7-9; perhaps TRBD2 as D (6 bases). The length of the CDR3 is 15 residues. Germline V CDR1 and CDR2: SEHNR, FQNEAQ (reference sequence). V gave up 4 bases and J gave up 1 base, with 14 bases separating them.

Ten or more counts support this clonotype. V usage is TRBV12-3 or TRBV12-4 and J usage is TRBJ2-2; D call uncertain. There are 14 residues in the CDR3. V was trimmed by 3 bases and J by 3 bases, leaving 8 bases between them. The CDR3 region has the DNA TGTGCCAGCAGTTTCGAGGTTCACACCGGGGAGCTGTTTTTT. Its translation is CASSFEVHTGELFF.

The V and J genes are TRBV29-1 and TRBJ2-7; a weak D match, TRBD2 (7 bases). The V gene lost 6 bases and the J gene lost 1 base, with 16 bases spanning the gap. Germline V CDR1 and CDR2: SQVTM, ANQGSEA. The CDR3 has 14 residues. The CDR3 DNA sequence: TGCAGCGTCAAGGGGGGGACACAATCCTACGAGCAGTACTTC. Translation gives CSVKGGTQSYEQYF.

The chain employs TRBV20-1 and TRBJ2-5, with a tentative D call TRBD2 (7 bases). From germline, CDR1 is DFQATT and CDR2 SNEGSKA (reference sequence). Trimming removed 7 bases from V and 2 bases from J, with 17 bases in between. The CDR3 totals 14 residues. The DNA for the CDR3 is TGCAGTGTCAGGGAGGGGGAGCTACAAGAGACCCAGTACTTC. Encoded protein: CSVREGELQETQYF.

This clonotype was detected only a few times. The rearrangement uses TRBV21-1 and TRBJ2-3; the DNA was not used to check the table's D call, TRBD2. TRBV21-1 is classified as a pseudogene. The CDR3 contains 13 residues. CDR3 loop: CASSIKGGDTQYF. CDR3 coding DNA: TGTGCCAGCAGCATCAAGGGAGGAGATACGCAGTATTTT.

This clonotype was detected only a few times. This chain uses TRBV15 with TRBJ2-3; 10 bases fit TRBD1. J was trimmed by 1 base and V by 2 bases; bases with no gene match: 3. CDR3 size: 16 residues. CDR1 is LNHNV and CDR2 is YYDKDF in the germline V gene (reference sequence). CDR3 loop: CATSRWTGGGTDTQYF. The CDR3 bases are TGTGCCACCAGCAGATGGACAGGGGGAGGCACAGATACGCAGTATTTT.

The CDR3 region is CASSDRTYEQYF. The CDR3, as DNA: TGTGCCAGCAGTGACCGAACCTACGAGCAGTACTTC. V gene TRBV2 combines with J gene TRBJ2-7; D remains ambiguous. CDR1 is SNHLY, CDR2 FYNNEI, per germline. V was trimmed by 3 bases and J by 2 bases, leaving 5 bases between them. The CDR3 has 12 amino acids.

This clonotype showed up just a few times. The V gene is TRBV2, the J gene TRBJ2-7; 12 bases agree with TRBD2. Losses at the gene ends were 8 bases for V and 2 bases for J; bases not matched to a gene: 4. Germline V gene data show CDR1 as SNHLY and CDR2 as FYNNEI. This CDR3 region has 14 residues. The CDR3 reads CASVGLAGAYEQYF. In DNA form, the CDR3 reads TGTGCCAGCGTGGGACTAGCGGGCGCCTACGAGCAGTACTTC.

Many counts were recorded for this clonotype. The chain carries TRBV29-1 and TRBJ1-4; D not resolved. This CDR3 comprises 15 residues. Germline CDR1 reads SQVTM; CDR2 reads ANQGSEA. The V end lost 0 bases, the J end lost 8 bases, and 16 bases lay between the germline ends. Written as DNA, the CDR3 is TGCAGCGTTGAAGATGGTGACCGACTGGGGGAAAAACTGTTTTTT. Protein sequence: CSVEDGDRLGEKLFF.